This T cell receptor (beta chain) was retrieved from a study of T-cell memory formation after mild COVID-19. Per the germline V gene, CDR1 is SGHVS and CDR2 is FQNEAQ. The CDR3 is 16 residues long. With 4 bases removed from V and 4 bases from J, the gap between germline ends came to 16 bases. Via MiXCR, TCRdb re-called the 5' RACE reads, giving one row per CDR3 protein. The sample contains 270,000 or so distinct CDR3 sequences, about a sixth of which appear only once. J is TRBJ2-2 and V is TRBV7-8; perhaps TRBD2 as D (5 bases). The sequencing sample was made of PBMCs or a T cell subset sorted from them (not recorded which). The TCR originated in a man aged 18 to 29 who had mild COVID-19 (a few samples of this study predate the infection). Cell type and time point are not known. CDR3 region: CASSSHRAAGTGELFF. The CDR3 DNA reads as TGTGCCAGCAGCTCGCACCGGGCCGCGGGCACCGGGGAGCTGTTTTTT. Together with reference TRBV7-8 and TRBJ2-2, the CDR3 gives the full variable domain: GAGVSQSPRYKVAKRGQDVALRCDPISGHVSLFWYQQALGQGPEFLTYFQNEAQLDKSGLPSDRFFAERPEGSVSTLKIQRTQQEDSAVYLCASSSHRAAGTGELFFGEGSRLTVL.